This T cell receptor (beta chain) was observed in a study of Ad26.COV2.S vaccination and SARS-CoV-2 variants. CDR1 GTSNPN and CDR2 SVGIG come from the germline V gene (reference sequence). The CDR3 runs 14 residues. Trimming removed 0 bases from V and 0 bases from J, with 5 bases in between. Treatment here: roughly 19 received Ad26.COV2.S at low or high dose, single or two shots; several received placebo; per-sample allocation not given. On day 63 after the first injection, vaccine and placebo recipients gave samples. As concerns this clone: The antigen is unknown.

Study conclusions and caveats: Total T cell responses, in the TCR breadth and depth analyses, may have been underestimated.

Sequencing was performed with immunoSEQ multiplex PCR; in TCRdb, only in-frame clones are kept and a portion is missing. The sample lists about 240,000 clones; around 89% were seen once. Sequencing used peripheral blood, obtained in a trial of Ad26.COV2.S vaccine versus placebo. The gene calls are TRBV30 and TRBJ2-2; no clear D. The receptor comes from a person aged 18-60 years who received the Ad26.COV2.S COVID-19 vaccine or a placebo. CDR3 nucleotide sequence: TGTGCCTGGAGTGTAGGAGCGAACACCGGGGAGCTGTTTTTT. Amino acid sequence: CAWSVGANTGELFF.